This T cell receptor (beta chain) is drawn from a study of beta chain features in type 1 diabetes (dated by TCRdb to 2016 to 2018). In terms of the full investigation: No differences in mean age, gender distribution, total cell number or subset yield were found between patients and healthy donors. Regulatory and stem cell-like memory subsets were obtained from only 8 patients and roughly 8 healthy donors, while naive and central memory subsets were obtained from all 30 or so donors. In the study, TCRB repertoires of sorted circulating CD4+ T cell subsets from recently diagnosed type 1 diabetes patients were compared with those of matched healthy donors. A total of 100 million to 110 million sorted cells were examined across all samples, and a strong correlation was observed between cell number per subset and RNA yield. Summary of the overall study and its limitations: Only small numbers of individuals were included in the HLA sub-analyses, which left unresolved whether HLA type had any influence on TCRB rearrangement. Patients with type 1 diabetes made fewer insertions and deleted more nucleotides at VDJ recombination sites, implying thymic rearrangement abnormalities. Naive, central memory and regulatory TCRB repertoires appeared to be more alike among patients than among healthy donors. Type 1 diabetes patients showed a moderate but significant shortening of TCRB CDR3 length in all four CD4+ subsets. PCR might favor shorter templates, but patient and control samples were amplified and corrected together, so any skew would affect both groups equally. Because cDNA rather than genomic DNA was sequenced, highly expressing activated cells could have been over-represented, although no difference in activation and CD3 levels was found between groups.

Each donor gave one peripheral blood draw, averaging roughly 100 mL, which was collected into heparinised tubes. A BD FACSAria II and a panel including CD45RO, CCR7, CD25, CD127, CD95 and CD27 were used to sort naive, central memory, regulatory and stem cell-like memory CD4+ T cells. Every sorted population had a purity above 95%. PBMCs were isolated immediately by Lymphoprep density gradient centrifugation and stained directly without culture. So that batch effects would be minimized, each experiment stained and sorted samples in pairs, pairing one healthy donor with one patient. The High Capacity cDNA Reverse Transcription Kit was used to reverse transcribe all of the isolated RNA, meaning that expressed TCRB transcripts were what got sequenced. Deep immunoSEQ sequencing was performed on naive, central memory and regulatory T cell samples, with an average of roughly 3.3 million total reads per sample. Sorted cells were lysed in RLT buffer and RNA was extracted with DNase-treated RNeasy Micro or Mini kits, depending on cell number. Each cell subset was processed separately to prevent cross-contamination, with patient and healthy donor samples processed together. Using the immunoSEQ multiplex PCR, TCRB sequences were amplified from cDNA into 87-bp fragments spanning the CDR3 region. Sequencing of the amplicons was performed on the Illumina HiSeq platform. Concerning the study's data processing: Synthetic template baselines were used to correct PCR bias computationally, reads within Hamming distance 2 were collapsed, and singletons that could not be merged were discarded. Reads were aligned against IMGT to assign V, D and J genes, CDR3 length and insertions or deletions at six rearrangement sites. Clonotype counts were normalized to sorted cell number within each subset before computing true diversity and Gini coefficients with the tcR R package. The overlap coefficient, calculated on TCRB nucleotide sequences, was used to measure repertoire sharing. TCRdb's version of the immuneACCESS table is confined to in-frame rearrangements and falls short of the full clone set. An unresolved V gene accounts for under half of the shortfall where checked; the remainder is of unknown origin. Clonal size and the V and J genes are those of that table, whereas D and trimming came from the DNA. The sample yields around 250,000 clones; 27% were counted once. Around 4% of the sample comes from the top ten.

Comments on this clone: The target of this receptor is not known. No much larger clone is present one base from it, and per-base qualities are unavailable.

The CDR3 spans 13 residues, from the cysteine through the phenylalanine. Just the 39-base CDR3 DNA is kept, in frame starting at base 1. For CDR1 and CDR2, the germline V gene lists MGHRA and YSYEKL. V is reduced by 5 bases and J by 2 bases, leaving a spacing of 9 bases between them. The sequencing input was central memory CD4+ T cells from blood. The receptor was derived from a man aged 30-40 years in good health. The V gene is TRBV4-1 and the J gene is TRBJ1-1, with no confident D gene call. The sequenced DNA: TGCGCCAGCAGCAAGGGCCCTAACACTGAAGCTTTCTTT. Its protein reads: CASSKGPNTEAFF.